One and the same sample provided the 21 T cell receptor beta chains below, sequenced in a study of cytomegalovirus exposure and HLA in healthy donors. The data were produced by immunoSEQ multiplex PCR, yet TCRdb's version contains in-frame clones alone and is incomplete. The table shows some 210,000 clones, with approximately 87% occurring only once. The sample comprised PBMCs. These receptors were obtained from a woman in her late teens or twenties in good health and CMV-seronegative.

About this clone: The junction departs from germline at one end; a sequencing error may be responsible. The chain links TRBV5-4 to TRBJ2-5; D is uncertain. The CDR3 is 17 amino acids. Germline V gene data show CDR1 as SGHNT and CDR2 as YYREEE (reference sequence). Here the CDR3 reads CASSLKILTVESEAQYF. The CDR3 DNA reads as TGTGCCAGCAGCTTGAAGATTTTAACAGTTGAATCAGAGGCCCAGTACTTC.

This clone was counted a single time. The chain couples TRBV6-1 to TRBJ1-2; the match to TRBD1 covers 7 bases. CDR3 size: 14 residues. Germline CDR1 is MNHNS and CDR2 is SASEGT. J gave up 0 bases and V 7 bases, and 5 bases lay outside the gene matches. The CDR3 loop reads CASTATGSNYGYTF. The DNA for the CDR3 is TGTGCCAGCACCGCGACAGGGTCTAACTATGGCTACACCTTC.

The chain couples TRBV14 to TRBJ2-1; D remains ambiguous. Germline V lookup: CDR1 SGHDN, CDR2 FVKESK. The V gene lost 0 bases and the J gene lost 9 bases, with 9 bases spanning the gap. The CDR3 runs to 13 residues. CDR3 sequence (DNA): TGTGCCAGCAGCCAAGAAATAAAACGTGAGCAGTTCTTC. Translated: CASSQEIKREQFF.

The rearrangement joins TRBV18 to TRBJ2-2; D remains unclear. V lost 4 bases to trimming and J lost 1 base, with 10 bases between them. The CDR3 consists of 15 residues. Per the germline V gene, CDR1 is KGHSH and CDR2 is LQKENI. CDR3 amino acids: CASSHLTQNTGELFF. The CDR3 DNA is TGTGCCAGCTCACATCTGACACAGAACACCGGGGAGCTGTTTTTT.

This clone was observed once. The V gene is TRBV2, the J gene TRBJ1-3; TRBD1 is a possible D gene (5 bases). V lost 6 bases and J 0 bases, leaving 12 bases between the germline ends. In germline, CDR1 is SNHLY, CDR2 FYNNEI. This CDR3 contains 15 residues. The CDR3 sequence: CASRNQGASGNTIYF. The DNA for the CDR3 is TGTGCCAGCAGGAACCAGGGTGCCTCTGGAAACACCATATATTTT.

V is TRBV5-6 and J is TRBJ2-5; 9 bases line up with TRBD2. There are 16 residues in the CDR3. Germline CDR1 and CDR2: SGHDT and YYEEEE. V gave up 1 base and J gave up 2 bases; unmatched junction bases: 6. This CDR3 is CASSLYTSGRQETQYF. CDR3 DNA sequence: TGTGCCAGCAGCTTGTACACTAGCGGGCGGCAAGAGACCCAGTACTTC.

V gene TRBV2 combines with J gene TRBJ1-1; 7 bases map to TRBD1. The CDR3 length is 15 residues. V gave up 7 bases and J gave up 0 bases; unmatched junction bases: 8. Germline CDR1 reads SNHLY; CDR2 reads FYNNEI. The CDR3 loop is CASTVQGEVNTEAFF. CDR3 DNA sequence: TGTGCCAGCACAGTCCAGGGGGAAGTGAACACTGAAGCTTTCTTT.

This chain uses TRBV5-1 with TRBJ1-1; perhaps TRBD1 as D (5 bases). The CDR3 sequence is 14 residues long. V was pared by 3 bases and J by 8 bases, with 17 bases between. Germline V gene sequence: CDR1 SGHRS, CDR2 YFSETQ. The CDR3 DNA reads as TGCGCCAGCAGCTCCGCTCTGGGGGGAATGGAAGCTTTCTTT. The encoded protein is CASSSALGGMEAFF.

V gene TRBV30 combines with J gene TRBJ1-1; 9 bases match TRBD1. The CDR3 has 14 amino acids. Germline CDR1 reads GTSNPN; CDR2 reads SVGIG (reference sequence). V shed 5 bases and J 4 bases; nucleotides not matched to a gene: 8. The CDR3 DNA sequence: TGTGCCTGGTCAACAGGGGGCCGCGGCACTGAAGCTTTCTTT. Its translation is CAWSTGGRGTEAFF. Filled out from reference TRBV30 and TRBJ1-1, the complete variable domain reads SQTIHQWPATLVQPVGSPLSLECTVEGTSNPNLYWYRQAAGRGLQLLFYSVGIGQISSEVPQNLSASRPQDRQFILSSKKLLLSDSGFYLCAWSTGGRGTEAFFGQGTRLTVV.

The CDR3 loop is CATVPHVGGMNTEAFF. The CDR3 nucleotides are TGTGCCACCGTCCCGCATGTCGGGGGAATGAACACTGAAGCTTTCTTT. The chain employs TRBV11-2 and TRBJ1-1; D possibly corresponds to TRBD1 (5 bases). CDR1 SGHAT and CDR2 FQNNGV come from the germline V gene. CDR3 length: 16 amino acids. V was trimmed by 10 bases and J by 0 bases, leaving 21 bases between them. Supplemented by reference TRBV11-2 and TRBJ1-1, the full variable domain reads EAGVAQSPRYKIIEKRQSVAFWCNPISGHATLYWYQQILGQGPKLLIQFQNNGVVDDSQLPKDRFSAERLKGVDSTLKIQPAKLEDSAVYLCATVPHVGGMNTEAFFGQGTRLTVV.

J is TRBJ1-2 and V is TRBV5-1; tentative D call: TRBD1 (5 bases). V lost 4 bases to trimming and J lost 1 base, with 14 bases between them. The CDR3 runs 15 residues. The germline gives CDR1 SGHRS, CDR2 YFSETQ. CDR3: CASSARQNLNYGYTF. CDR3 in DNA: TGCGCCAGCAGCGCTCGACAGAACCTTAACTATGGCTACACCTTC.

This clone was found a few times. The V call is TRBV14, the J call TRBJ1-1; tentatively, D is TRBD1 (6 bases). The V end lost 4 bases, the J end lost 9 bases, and 15 bases lay between the germline ends. Germline V gives CDR1 SGHDN, CDR2 FVKESK. This CDR3 region has 13 residues. The CDR3 DNA reads as TGTGCCAGCAGCCCCGGACAGACCGAGAAAGCTTTCTTT. Its translation: CASSPGQTEKAFF.

This clone turned up a few times. The J gene is TRBJ1-5, the V gene TRBV2, with 8 bases aligning to TRBD1. Germline V lookup: CDR1 SNHLY, CDR2 FYNNEI. CDR3 length: 14 amino acids. The V and J ends lost 6 bases and 4 bases, in that order; junction bases with no gene match: 5. The CDR3 DNA follows: TGTGCCAGCAGGGTTGACAGGGGTAATCAGCCCCAGCATTTT. Protein sequence: CASRVDRGNQPQHF.

The genes are TRBV6-1 and TRBJ2-1; no clear D gene. Per the germline V gene, CDR1 is MNHNS and CDR2 is SASEGT. V was cut by 2 bases and J by 6 bases, with 8 bases left in between. The CDR3 extends over 13 amino acids. This chain's CDR3 is CASSELRVNEQFF. In nucleotides, the CDR3 is TGTGCCAGCAGTGAACTGAGAGTCAATGAGCAGTTCTTC.

The chain is built from TRBV5-6 and TRBJ1-2; 8 bases fit TRBD1. The CDR3 length is 16 residues. Germline CDR1 and CDR2: SGHDT and YYEEEE. Germline trimming cut 1 base from V and 6 bases from J; bases unmatched to any gene: 11. Here the CDR3 reads CASSLWTGTGYHGYTF. DNA for the CDR3: TGTGCCAGCAGCTTGTGGACAGGGACTGGTTATCATGGCTACACCTTC.

The chain is built from TRBV4-1 and TRBJ1-6; D is possibly TRBD1 (5 bases). The CDR3 is made up of 16 amino acids. V lost 0 bases, J lost 6 bases, and 12 bases lay in between. Germline V gene sequence: CDR1 MGHRA, CDR2 YSYEKL. CDR3 sequence reads: CASSQDAGGRNSPLHF. The CDR3 DNA follows: TGCGCCAGCAGCCAAGATGCCGGGGGACGTAATTCACCCCTCCACTTT.

This chain joins TRBV12-5 and TRBJ1-1, with D perhaps matching TRBD1 (6 bases). V gave up 6 bases and J gave up 7 bases, with 12 bases separating them. CDR1 is LGHNT and CDR2 is FRNRAP in the germline V gene. The CDR3 covers 12 residues. The chain's CDR3 is CASGSDRREAFF. In DNA, the CDR3 is TGTGCTAGTGGATCCGACAGGCGTGAAGCTTTCTTT.

V gene TRBV4-1 combines with J gene TRBJ2-7; D remains unclear. The CDR3 runs to 13 residues. Trimming left V 5 bases short and J 0 bases short, with 8 bases between. Germline V gene sequence: CDR1 MGHRA, CDR2 YSYEKL. The CDR3 DNA is TGCGCCAGCAGCGTTGGCGTCTCCTACGAGCAGTACTTC. It is translated as CASSVGVSYEQYF.

This clone was counted a single time. The chain combines TRBV29-1 with TRBJ1-1; a weak D match, TRBD1 (5 bases). Germline assignment: CDR1 SQVTM and CDR2 ANQGSEA. This CDR3 is built from 15 residues. Trimming left V 0 bases short and J 7 bases short, with 18 bases between. CDR3 coding DNA: TGCAGCGTTGAAGATCGGGGGGGTAACATCGGTGAAGCTTTCTTT. This gives the protein CSVEDRGGNIGEAFF.

This chain joins TRBV30 and TRBJ2-7, with D unclear. With 2 bases removed from V and 5 bases from J, the gap between germline ends came to 10 bases. The CDR3 covers 12 residues. Germline CDR1 and CDR2: GTSNPN and SVGIG (reference sequence). The CDR3 DNA is TGTGCCTGGAGTAAGCCAGCAGACGAGCAGTACTTC. Its translation is CAWSKPADEQYF.

This clone was recorded a few times. This chain uses TRBV27 with TRBJ2-3; 9 nucleotides agree with TRBD1. With 4 bases clipped from V and 4 bases from J, the junction kept 9 bases outside the gene matches. CDR3 length: 16 residues. CDR1 is MNHEY, CDR2 SMNVEV, per germline (reference sequence). The CDR3 DNA reads as TGTGCCAGCAGTTCATACGACAGGGGGGTCGCAGATACGCAGTATTTT. Translation: CASSSYDRGVADTQYF.